The source of this T cell receptor (beta chain) is a study of vaccination effects on CD4 cells after COVID-19. Data came from immunoSEQ multiplex PCR; TCRdb stores just in-frame clones and leaves some out. The sample carries 84,000 or so clones, around four fifths recorded once. In the ViraFEST assay, antigen-specific CD4+ clonotypes were identified by expansion after peptide-pool stimulation. Investigators separated out CD4+ T cells once approximately 11 days of culture had passed. The vaccine given was either BNT162b2 or mRNA-1273, in two doses. Nucleocapsid antibody tests were negative, and the vaccine recipients had no prior SARS-CoV-2 infection. Half the medium was swapped for IL-2 medium on days 3 and 7. General observations from the study: After vaccination, at late timepoints, clones induced by infection and by vaccine contracted markedly. The authors studied few convalescent patients and collected no early post-infection timepoints.

The CDR3 contains 17 residues. Germline V gene lookup returns CDR1 MGHRA and CDR2 YSYEKL. The germline V and J ends were trimmed by 0 bases and 2 bases, with 11 bases remaining between them. On this clone itself: Antigen specificity is unknown.

The chain links TRBV4-1 to TRBJ1-6; weak D call: TRBD1 (6 bases). The receptor was isolated from a human donor who received a COVID-19 vaccine. The sample was CD4+ T cells from PBMCs cultured with HCoV-OC43 spike peptides, taken after COVID-19 vaccination. As for subset: HCoV-OC43 spike overlapping peptide pool stimulation. The CDR3 protein is CASSQEGRTAYNSPLHF. DNA of the CDR3: TGCGCCAGCAGCCAAGAAGGCAGGACAGCCTATAATTCACCCCTCCACTTT.